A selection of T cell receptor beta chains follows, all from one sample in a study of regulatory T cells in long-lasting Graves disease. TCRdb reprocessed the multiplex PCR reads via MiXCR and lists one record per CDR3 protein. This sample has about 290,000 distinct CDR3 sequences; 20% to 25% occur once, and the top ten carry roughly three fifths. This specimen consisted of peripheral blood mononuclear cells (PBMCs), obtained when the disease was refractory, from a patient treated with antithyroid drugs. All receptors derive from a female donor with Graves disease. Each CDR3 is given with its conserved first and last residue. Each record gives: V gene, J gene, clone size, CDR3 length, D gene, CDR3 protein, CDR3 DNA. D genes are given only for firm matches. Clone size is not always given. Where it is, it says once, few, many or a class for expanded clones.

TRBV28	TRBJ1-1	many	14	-	CAAILGTGNTEAFF	TGTGCCGCCATACTCGGGACGGGCAACACTGAAGCTTTCTTT
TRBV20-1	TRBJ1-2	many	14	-	CSARSPDANYGYTF	TGCAGTGCTAGGTCCCCGGACGCTAACTATGGCTACACCTTC
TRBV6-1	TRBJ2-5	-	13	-	CASIQGSQETQYF	TGTGCCAGCATTCAGGGGTCCCAAGAGACCCAGTACTTC
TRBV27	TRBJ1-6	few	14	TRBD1	CASRTGGYRSPLHF	TGTGCCAGCCGGACAGGGGGCTATAGATCACCCCTCCACTTT
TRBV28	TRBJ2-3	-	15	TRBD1	CASSLQGGKTDTQYF	TGTGCCAGCAGTTTACAAGGGGGCAAGACAGATACGCAGTATTTT
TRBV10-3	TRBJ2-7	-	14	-	CAISGYRDTYEQYF	TGTGCCATCAGTGGTTACAGGGATACCTACGAGCAGTACTTC
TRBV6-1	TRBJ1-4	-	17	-	CASSPAPPQGIGEKLFF	TGTGCCAGCAGTCCCGCCCCACCTCAGGGGATAGGTGAAAAACTGTTTTTT
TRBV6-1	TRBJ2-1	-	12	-	CASSGPYNEQFF	TGTGCCAGCAGTGGGCCCTACAATGAGCAGTTCTTC
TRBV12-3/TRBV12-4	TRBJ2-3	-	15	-	CASSLVGGAADTQYF	TGTGCCAGCAGTTTAGTAGGAGGGGCCGCCGATACGCAGTATTTT
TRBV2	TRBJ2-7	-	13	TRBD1	CASRDRGLHEQYF	TGTGCCAGCAGGGACAGGGGTCTCCACGAGCAGTACTTC
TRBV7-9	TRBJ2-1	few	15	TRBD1	CASSRADRDDNEQFF	TGTGCCAGCAGCCGAGCAGACAGGGACGATAATGAGCAGTTCTTC
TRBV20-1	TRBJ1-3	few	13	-	CSARKGSGNTIYF	TGCAGTGCTAGAAAGGGGTCCGGAAACACCATATATTTT
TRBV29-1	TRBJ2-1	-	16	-	CSVEIGGYSFGNEQFF	TGCAGCGTTGAGATTGGGGGTTACAGCTTCGGCAATGAGCAGTTCTTC
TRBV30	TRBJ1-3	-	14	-	CAWITNRAGNTIYF	TGTGCCTGGATCACCAACAGGGCTGGAAACACCATATATTTT
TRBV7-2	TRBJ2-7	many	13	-	CASSLAFFYEQYF	TGTGCCAGCAGCTTAGCCTTCTTCTACGAGCAGTACTTC
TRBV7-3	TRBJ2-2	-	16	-	CASAAQIAMNTGELFF	TGTGCCAGCGCGGCGCAGATAGCGATGAACACCGGGGAGCTGTTTTTT
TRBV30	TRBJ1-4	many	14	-	CAWSIGADPEKLFF	TGTGCCTGGAGTATCGGGGCGGATCCTGAAAAACTGTTTTTT
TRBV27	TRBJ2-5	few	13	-	CASRRDWQETQYF	TGTGCCAGCAGACGCGACTGGCAAGAGACCCAGTACTTC
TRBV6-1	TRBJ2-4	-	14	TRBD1	CASRTGVGKNIQYF	TGTGCCAGCAGAACAGGGGTCGGCAAAAACATTCAGTACTTC
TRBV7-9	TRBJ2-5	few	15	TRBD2	CASSLGLAEKETQYF	TGTGCCAGCAGCCTCGGACTAGCGGAGAAAGAGACCCAGTACTTC
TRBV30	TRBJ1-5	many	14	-	CAWSKGTGNQPQHF	TGTGCCTGGAGTAAAGGAACAGGCAATCAGCCCCAGCATTTT
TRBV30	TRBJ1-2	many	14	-	CAWSRRSSPYGYTF	TGTGCCTGGAGTAGGAGAAGTTCGCCTTATGGCTACACCTTC
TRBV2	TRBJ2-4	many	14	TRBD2	CASALALAKNIQYF	TGTGCCAGCGCACTAGCGCTAGCCAAAAACATTCAGTACTTC
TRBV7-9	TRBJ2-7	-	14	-	CASSFGGGGYEQYF	TGTGCCAGCAGCTTTGGAGGGGGCGGCTACGAGCAGTACTTC
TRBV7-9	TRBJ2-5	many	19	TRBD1	CASSLLQETWTGIRETQYF	TGTGCCAGCAGCTTATTGCAAGAGACGTGGACAGGGATACGAGAGACCCAGTACTTC
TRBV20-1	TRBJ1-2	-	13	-	CSARAGTDYGYTF	TGCAGTGCTAGAGCCGGGACGGACTATGGCTACACCTTC